This is a list of T cell receptor beta chains from one sample in a study of T cell responses to AZD1222 COVID-19 vaccine. TCRdb's table, derived via immunoSEQ multiplex PCR, lists solely in-frame clones and lacks some. The data show more than 150,000 clones, roughly 90% seen once. Sequencing used peripheral blood, obtained 28 days after the second AZD1222 dose. These receptors were collected from an adult who received the AZD1222 COVID-19 vaccine. Each CDR3 is given with its conserved first and last residue.

J: TRBJ1-6
V: TRBV6-1
CDR3: CASSEGVQGTSPLHF

J: TRBJ1-2
V: TRBV19
CDR3: CASSIVGGGYTF

J: TRBJ2-1
V: TRBV3-1/TRBV3-2
CDR3: CASSADRNNEQFF

J: TRBJ2-1
V: TRBV11-2
CDR3: CASSSVSGNNEQFF

J: TRBJ1-1
V: TRBV28
CDR3: CASSLRDRNTEAFF

J: TRBJ2-7
V: TRBV18
CDR3: CASSPPNRFNEQYF

J: TRBJ2-1
V: TRBV7-2
CDR3: CASSLNLWVYNEQFF

J: TRBJ2-5
V: TRBV5-1
CDR3: CASRSNDAIWETQYF

J: TRBJ2-2
V: TRBV5-5
CDR3: CASSPRRTRNTGELFF

J: TRBJ1-2
V: TRBV28
CDR3: CASNYPGQGPIQGGYTF

J: TRBJ2-3
V: TRBV30
CDR3: CAWRGFSGRTDTQYF

J: TRBJ2-5
V: TRBV7-8
CDR3: CASSRRVQETQYF

J: TRBJ1-5
V: TRBV5-1
CDR3: CASSLTPGVGQPQHF

J: TRBJ1-5
V: TRBV27
CDR3: CASSTQGAHQPQHF

J: TRBJ1-4
V: TRBV6-5
CDR3: CASSSDLGPREKLFF

J: TRBJ1-2
V: TRBV7-9
CDR3: CASSSSTGSGYTF

J: TRBJ2-7
V: TRBV13
CDR3: CASINQGLADKQYF

J: TRBJ2-7
V: TRBV28
CDR3: CASSSRYSYEQYF

J: TRBJ2-7
V: TRBV19
CDR3: CASSIAAGMAYEQYF

J: TRBJ2-7
V: TRBV2
CDR3: CASSVGSGPSYEQYF

J: TRBJ1-5
V: TRBV4-1
CDR3: CASRSTGGLGIQPQHF

J: TRBJ2-2
V: TRBV6-4
CDR3: CASSAEPEGIGELFF

J: TRBJ2-7
V: TRBV7-9
CDR3: CASSSTGFLSYEQYF

J: TRBJ2-1
V: TRBV7-9
CDR3: CASSSDVSQGNEQFF

J: TRBJ1-2
V: TRBV9
CDR3: CASSPTRANYGYTF

J: TRBJ1-1
V: TRBV29-1
CDR3: CSVTDWGEAFF

J: TRBJ1-5
V: TRBV18
CDR3: CVSSRSGADQPQHF

J: TRBJ1-6
V: TRBV24-1
CDR3: CATLRGGYNSPLHF

J: TRBJ2-3
V: TRBV7-9
CDR3: CAPAGENTQYF

J: TRBJ1-5
V: TRBV5-5
CDR3: CASRLGTPPSTQPQHF

J: TRBJ1-5
V: TRBV3-1/TRBV3-2
CDR3: CASSSTGGGSNQPQHF

J: TRBJ1-2
V: TRBV12-3/TRBV12-4
CDR3: CASSLTVNYGYTF

J: TRBJ2-4
V: TRBV6-2/TRBV6-3
CDR3: CASSYGTGGNIQYF

J: TRBJ2-2
V: TRBV30
CDR3: CAWGGLAEANTGELFF

J: TRBJ2-7
V: TRBV18
CDR3: CASSPAGTSGGREQYF

J: TRBJ2-1
V: TRBV9
CDR3: CASSPTPAGEFRNEQFF

J: TRBJ1-1
V: TRBV4-1
CDR3: CASSGSEAFF

J: TRBJ1-6
V: TRBV18
CDR3: CASSPLGQYNSPLHF

J: TRBJ2-1
V: TRBV19
CDR3: CASSIGRFNEQFF

J: TRBJ2-7
V: TRBV7-3
CDR3: CASSATGTGGDEQYF

J: TRBJ1-6
V: TRBV15
CDR3: CATSTSGLPNSPLHF

J: TRBJ2-7
V: TRBV2
CDR3: CASRPDSYEQYF

J: TRBJ1-2
V: TRBV6-5
CDR3: CASRMPGTVYGYTF

J: TRBJ1-2
V: TRBV18
CDR3: CASSPTQGADGYTF

J: TRBJ2-7
V: TRBV10-1
CDR3: CASSPGTGAKSEQYF

J: TRBJ1-6
V: TRBV6-5
CDR3: CASSRTQSLGYPLHF

J: TRBJ1-1
V: TRBV5-6
CDR3: CASSFWENTEAFF